The next 21 T cell receptor beta chains were all read from a single sample in a study of blood T cells in healthy people across ages (dated by TCRdb to about 2015). Preparation of the library involved 5' RACE. The reads were generated on an Illumina HiSeq 2500. A second about 6 to 11 cycle PCR used a sample-barcoded 5' primer and a J-beta primer mix. The public reads were run again by TCRdb, first through fastp at Q25 and then through MiXCR, and only productive beta chains were kept. Rows merge per CDR3 protein into single entries with the most common DNA and genes. For this sample there are around 1.1 million distinct CDR3 sequences; under 40% appear just once. In total, the top ten clones hold roughly 13% of the sample. Input material: blood. These TCRs come from a young man in good health.

This chain connects TRBV7-2 to TRBJ1-4; D call uncertain. The V and J ends lost 5 bases and 8 bases respectively, with 15 bases between them. Germline CDR1 is SGHTA and CDR2 is FQGNSA. The CDR3 length is 14 residues. CDR3 in DNA: TGTGCCAGCAGCCCTCCTCAGGCCCGCGAAAAACTGTTTTTT. This gives the protein CASSPPQAREKLFF.

The sample holds many counts of this clonotype. The gene calls are TRBV20-1 and TRBJ1-2; unclear D gene. V dropped 3 bases and J dropped 4 bases, with 9 bases sitting between them. The CDR3 contains 12 residues. The germline gives CDR1 DFQATT, CDR2 SNEGSKA (reference sequence). The CDR3: CSASGSVYGYTF. CDR3 in DNA: TGCAGTGCTAGCGGCAGCGTCTATGGCTACACCTTC.

Turning to this clonotype: A junction boundary mismatches the germline segment, possibly from a read error. This chain uses TRBV6-5 with TRBJ2-3; perhaps TRBD2 as D (7 bases). CDR1 and CDR2 from the germline V gene are MNHEY and SVGAGI. The CDR3 sequence is 15 residues long. The CDR3 is CAGSYGGRSTDTQYF. The CDR3 DNA sequence: TGTGCCGGCAGTTACGGGGGGCGAAGCACAGATACGCAGTATTTT.

The chain is built from TRBV7-9 and TRBJ2-3; 7 nucleotides line up with TRBD2. Germline lookup yields CDR1 SEHNR and CDR2 FQNEAQ (reference sequence). The CDR3 contains 15 residues. V lost 1 base, J lost 5 bases, and 6 bases stayed unmatched. In nucleotides, the CDR3 is TGTGCCAGCAGCTTAGTAAACCCGGGAGGAGATACGCAGTATTTT. Its translation: CASSLVNPGGDTQYF.

The rearrangement uses TRBV6-6 and TRBJ2-7; 9 bases match TRBD1. Unmatched junction bases numbered 11, after V lost 2 bases and J lost 9 bases. Germline V lookup: CDR1 MNHNY, CDR2 SVGAGI (reference sequence). The CDR3 is 15 amino acids. The DNA of the CDR3 is TGTGCCAGCAGTTACCCGCCGGGACAGGGCACCGGGCAGTACTTC. The encoded protein is CASSYPPGQGTGQYF.

This clonotype has ten or more counts. This sequence joins TRBV9 and TRBJ1-2; no firm D call. This CDR3 spans 11 amino acids. CDR1 and CDR2 (germline): SGDLS, YYNGEE. The germline V and J ends were trimmed by 3 bases and 8 bases, with 8 bases remaining between them. The CDR3 loop is CASSEPQGYTF. The CDR3 DNA follows: TGTGCCAGCAGCGAGCCACAGGGCTACACCTTC. Combining the CDR3 with reference TRBV9 and TRBJ1-2 gives the whole variable domain DSGVTQTPKHLITATGQRVTLRCSPRSGDLSVYWYQQSLDQGLQFLIQYYNGEERAKGNILERFSAQQFPDLHSELNLSSLELGDSALYFCASSEPQGYTFGSGTRLTVV.

V and J are TRBV6-1 and TRBJ2-7; TRBD2 matches 7 bases. Looked up from germline, CDR1 is MNHNS and CDR2 is SASEGT. J was trimmed by 0 bases and V by 4 bases; bases with no gene match: 3. This CDR3 comprises 14 residues. The CDR3 protein is CASSVSGGSYEQYF. As DNA, the CDR3 is TGTGCCAGCAGTGTTTCGGGGGGCTCCTACGAGCAGTACTTC.

This chain joins TRBV10-3 and TRBJ1-1; unclear D gene. Trimming left V 6 bases short and J 4 bases short, with 12 bases between. CDR1 is ENHRY, CDR2 SYGVKD, per germline. This CDR3 is built from 13 residues. The DNA of the CDR3 is TGTGCCATCAGGACGGATACTGGCACTGAAGCTTTCTTT. Its translation: CAIRTDTGTEAFF.

This chain uses TRBV10-3 with TRBJ2-2; D might be TRBD1 (5 bases). The V end was cut by 4 bases, the J end by 0 bases, with 12 bases between. This CDR3 spans 16 amino acids. Germline V gives CDR1 ENHRY, CDR2 SYGVKD. CDR3 sequence: CAISGRQSANTGELFF. CDR3 sequence (DNA): TGTGCCATCAGTGGGAGACAGTCGGCGAACACCGGGGAGCTGTTTTTT.

This clonotype was picked up a small number of times. The J gene is TRBJ1-2, the V gene TRBV5-8; maybe TRBD1 (6 bases). CDR1 is SGHTS, CDR2 YDEGEE, per germline. V was clipped by 4 bases and J by 4 bases, with 17 bases between them. The CDR3 contains 15 residues. CDR3 DNA: TGTGCCAGCAGCCAGACAGGATTTACACGCTATGGCTACACCTTC. Protein sequence: CASSQTGFTRYGYTF.

The CDR3 region has the DNA TGTGCCAGCAGTTACGGTGAAGGGGAGCATCAGCCCCAGCATTTT. This translates into CASSYGEGEHQPQHF. The chain is built from TRBV6-2 or TRBV6-3 and TRBJ1-5; maybe TRBD1 (5 bases). Germline assignment: CDR1 MNHEY and CDR2 SVGEGT. This CDR3 region has 15 residues. V shed 2 bases and J shed 5 bases, with 13 bases lying between them.

In its sample, this clonotype was seen a few times. V is TRBV12-3 or TRBV12-4 and J is TRBJ2-7, with D perhaps matching TRBD2 (6 bases). Trimming took 3 bases from V and 3 from J, leaving 9 bases between them. CDR3 length equals 13 residues. Written as DNA, the CDR3 is TGTGCCAGCAGTTTGATGGGGGGCTACGAGCAGTACTTC. This encodes CASSLMGGYEQYF.

This chain joins TRBV4-3 and TRBJ1-2; D remains unclear. The V gene's germline CDR1 is LGHNA and CDR2 YSLEER. The CDR3 length is 17 residues. V lost 1 base, J lost 1 base, and 16 bases lay in between. In DNA form, the CDR3 reads TGCGCCAGCAGCCAAGGGTCTCGGGTCTTGGGTAACTATGGCTACACCTTC. Translation: CASSQGSRVLGNYGYTF.

CDR3 in DNA: TGTGCTAGTGCACGGACAGTTGGGAATGAAAAACTGTTTTTT. Amino acid sequence: CASARTVGNEKLFF. The chain combines TRBV12-5 with TRBJ1-4, with TRBD1 as a possible D gene (6 bases). The CDR3 runs 14 residues. Germline V gene lookup returns CDR1 LGHNT and CDR2 FRNRAP. Trimming cost V 7 bases and J 5 bases, with 14 bases left between them.

CDR3 sequence (DNA): TGTGCCAGCAGTTACTCGGCAGGAAGGGGTGGAAACACCATATATTTT. It translates to CASSYSAGRGGNTIYF. This rearrangement joins TRBV6-6 to TRBJ1-3; tentative D call: TRBD1 (5 bases). The V end was cut by 0 bases, the J end by 3 bases, with 12 bases between. In germline, CDR1 is MNHNY, CDR2 SVGAGI (reference sequence). The CDR3 contains 16 residues.

The chain carries TRBV7-2 and TRBJ2-7, with TRBD1 identical over 9 bases. CDR1 is SGHTA, CDR2 FQGNSA, per germline. CDR3 size: 17 residues. The J segment lost 1 base and the V segment lost 1 base, leaving 8 bases of the junction unmatched. The CDR3 reads CASSLERTGEVSYEQYF. CDR3 bases: TGTGCCAGCAGCTTAGAACGGACAGGGGAAGTTTCCTACGAGCAGTACTTC.

The chain's CDR3 is CASRRDRYNSPLHF. CDR3 sequence (DNA): TGTGCCAGCAGAAGAGACAGATATAATTCACCCCTCCACTTT. The chain employs TRBV27 and TRBJ1-6; possibly TRBD1 for D (5 bases). The V and J ends lost 6 bases and 4 bases respectively, with 10 bases between them. Germline V gene lookup returns CDR1 MNHEY and CDR2 SMNVEV (reference sequence). The CDR3 extends over 14 amino acids.

A few counts support this clonotype. This chain connects TRBV4-2 to TRBJ2-3; TRBD1 matches at 8 bases. J was trimmed by 2 bases and V by 4 bases; bases with no gene match: 8. CDR3 length: 16 amino acids. Germline CDR1 and CDR2: LGHNA and YNFKEQ. The CDR3 sequence: CASSRNDRGDTDTQYF. CDR3 sequence (DNA): TGTGCCAGCAGCCGGAACGACAGGGGCGACACAGATACGCAGTATTTT.

This clonotype turned up a few times. The chain is built from TRBV27 and TRBJ1-4; 8 bases match TRBD1. Germline V gene sequence: CDR1 MNHEY, CDR2 SMNVEV (reference sequence). With 5 bases clipped from V and 6 bases from J, the junction kept 2 bases outside the gene matches. CDR3 length: 13 residues. The CDR3 DNA follows: TGTGCCAGCAGTGACAGGGGTGATGAAAAACTGTTTTTT. This codes for CASSDRGDEKLFF.

DNA for the CDR3: TGTGCCAGCAGTTACGGGTCGGACACTGAAGCTTTCTTT. Translation: CASSYGSDTEAFF. This sequence joins TRBV6-2 or TRBV6-3 and TRBJ1-1; D not resolved. Trimming took off 2 bases at V and 3 bases at J, with 7 bases between the two ends. The CDR3 totals 13 residues. From germline, CDR1 is MNHEY and CDR2 SVGEGT.

Concerning this clonotype: The germline gene is not matched at one end of the junction; a read error may be the cause. V is TRBV6-6 and J is TRBJ2-1; the D gene is possibly TRBD1 (5 bases). Germline CDR1 MNHNY, CDR2 SVGAGI (reference sequence). The length of the CDR3 is 13 residues. Here the CDR3 DNA reads TGTGCCAGCAGTGACTCGAAAAGGGGTATTGAGTTCTTC. Translated: CASSDSKRGIEFF.